Shown below are 31 T cell receptor beta chains from a single sample sequenced in a study of hypomethylating agent response in myelodysplastic syndrome. The assay was immunoSEQ multiplex PCR, and TCRdb's table has in-frame clones only and misses some. The data show about 6,600 clones, approximately 80% seen once. The material sequenced was bone marrow, taken before or after starting hypomethylating agent treatment for myelodysplastic syndrome (not recorded which). Receptors originate from a human donor with myelodysplastic syndrome.

This clone was seen only once. This chain uses TRBV2 with TRBJ1-1, with no clear D. CDR1 and CDR2 from the germline V gene are SNHLY and FYNNEI. The CDR3 loop spans 15 amino acids. V lost 0 bases, J lost 1 base, and 9 bases lay in between. This chain's CDR3 is CASSEATGTNTEAFF. DNA for the CDR3: TGTGCCAGCAGTGAAGCTACCGGCACGAACACTGAAGCTTTCTTT.

The chain carries TRBV4-1 and TRBJ1-6; D is perhaps TRBD1 (5 bases). The CDR3 sequence is 16 residues long. V was clipped by 1 base and J by 9 bases, with 16 bases between them. The V gene's germline CDR1 is MGHRA and CDR2 YSYEKL. Here the CDR3 reads CASSQVLGGGSSPLHF. The DNA for the CDR3 is TGCGCCAGCAGCCAAGTCTTGGGGGGAGGTAGTTCACCCCTCCACTTT.

The chain carries TRBV6-5 and TRBJ1-1; a weak D match, TRBD1 (6 bases). The CDR3 loop spans 14 amino acids. CDR1 is MNHEY and CDR2 is SVGAGI in the germline V gene. V dropped 7 bases and J dropped 3 bases, with 15 bases sitting between them. This CDR3 is CASTLQGEDTEAFF. DNA of the CDR3: TGTGCCAGCACCCTACAGGGCGAGGACACTGAAGCTTTCTTT.

The chain links TRBV7-7 to TRBJ2-1; tentative D call: TRBD1 (5 bases). Deletions cut 0 bases from V and 6 bases from J, with 9 bases between. Germline CDR1 and CDR2: SSHAT and FNYEAQ (reference sequence). This CDR3 contains 14 residues. The CDR3 here is CASSLAGQGNEQFF. In DNA form, the CDR3 reads TGTGCCAGCAGCTTAGCAGGACAAGGCAATGAGCAGTTCTTC.

The rearrangement joins TRBV13 to TRBJ1-4; D call uncertain. The CDR3 consists of 13 residues. Germline assignment: CDR1 PRHDT and CDR2 FYEKMQ (reference sequence). Trimming cost V 5 bases and J 10 bases, with 14 bases left between them. The CDR3 loop is CASSPGSSGKLFF. For the CDR3, the DNA is TGTGCCAGCAGCCCCGGGTCTTCCGGAAAACTGTTTTTT.

V usage is TRBV5-1 and J usage is TRBJ2-2; no reliable D call. From germline, CDR1 is SGHRS and CDR2 YFSETQ. This CDR3 is built from 15 residues. V was trimmed by 0 bases and J by 3 bases, leaving 9 bases between them. DNA of the CDR3: TGCGCCAGCAGCTTGGCCCTTGGCGACACCGGGGAGCTGTTTTTT. Translation gives CASSLALGDTGELFF.

The gene calls are TRBV14 and TRBJ2-3, with 7 nucleotides matching TRBD2. Germline values: CDR1 SGHDN, CDR2 FVKESK. The CDR3 is made up of 15 amino acids. V lost 1 base to trimming and J lost 5 bases; unmatched junction nucleotides: 6. The CDR3 reads CASSQVARGRDTQYF. The CDR3 nucleotides read TGTGCCAGCAGCCAAGTGGCGCGGGGGAGAGATACGCAGTATTTT.

The genes are TRBV2 and TRBJ2-1; no clear D gene. In germline, CDR1 is SNHLY, CDR2 FYNNEI. The CDR3 covers 15 residues. V shed 4 bases and J shed 6 bases, with 16 bases lying between them. The CDR3 DNA is TGTGCCAGCAGTGGGTCCCCGAATGGCCGCAATGAGCAGTTCTTC. Translated: CASSGSPNGRNEQFF.

This clone was seen more than once but under ten times. V gene TRBV19 combines with J gene TRBJ1-3; 7 bases line up with TRBD1. CDR1 is LNHDA, CDR2 SQIVND, per germline (reference sequence). Germline trimming cut 8 bases from V and 0 bases from J; bases unmatched to any gene: 4. The CDR3 extends over 14 amino acids. The CDR3 spells CASQTGPSGNTIYF. The CDR3 nucleotides read TGTGCCAGTCAGACAGGGCCCTCTGGAAACACCATATATTTT.

The rearrangement joins TRBV19 to TRBJ1-1, with D perhaps TRBD1 (5 bases). CDR1 and CDR2 (germline): LNHDA, SQIVND (reference sequence). V dropped 3 bases and J dropped 3 bases, with 11 bases sitting between them. The CDR3 contains 14 residues. The CDR3 DNA follows: TGTGCCAGTAGTATCGGGGGTAGGCACACTGAAGCTTTCTTT. Translating gives CASSIGGRHTEAFF.

The chain joins TRBV7-9 to TRBJ1-3, with unresolved D. The CDR3 has 16 residues. The ends were cut back, 5 bases at V and 0 bases at J, with 14 bases in the middle. In germline, CDR1 is SEHNR, CDR2 FQNEAQ (reference sequence). CDR3 region: CASSPLGDFSGNTIYF. The CDR3, as DNA: TGTGCCAGCAGCCCCTTAGGAGATTTCTCTGGAAACACCATATATTTT.

This rearrangement joins TRBV28 to TRBJ2-7; 11 nucleotides line up with TRBD1. V dropped 4 bases and J dropped 5; count of bases not matched to a gene: 7. This CDR3 spans 15 amino acids. Germline V CDR1 and CDR2: MDHEN, SYDVKM. The CDR3 loop reads CASSSGDRGFNEQYF. CDR3 DNA sequence: TGTGCCAGCAGTTCCGGGGACAGGGGGTTTAACGAGCAGTACTTC.

The V call is TRBV7-9, the J call TRBJ1-5, with no clear D. CDR3 length: 14 amino acids. Per the germline V gene, CDR1 is SEHNR and CDR2 is FQNEAQ (reference sequence). The V end lost 3 bases, the J end lost 0 bases, and 6 bases lay between the germline ends. The DNA of the CDR3 is TGTGCCAGCAGCTTTCTGAATAGCAATCAGCCCCAGCATTTT. This encodes CASSFLNSNQPQHF.

The genes are TRBV27 and TRBJ1-5; TRBD1 agrees at 7 bases. Germline loops: CDR1 MNHEY, CDR2 SMNVEV (reference sequence). J lost 3 bases, V lost 6 bases, and 5 bases had no gene match. This CDR3 has 14 amino acids. The CDR3 protein is CASSRGGANQPQHF. The CDR3 DNA reads as TGTGCCAGCAGCCGAGGGGGCGCCAATCAGCCCCAGCATTTT.

The chain recombines TRBV2 with TRBJ2-3; no clear D. Germline V gives CDR1 SNHLY, CDR2 FYNNEI. The CDR3 has 12 amino acids. V lost 4 bases, J lost 4 bases, and 6 bases lay in between. The CDR3 region has the DNA TGTGCCAGCAGTGTAACCCCAGATACGCAGTATTTT. It yields the protein CASSVTPDTQYF. Full variable domain (outside the CDR3, taken from reference TRBV2 and TRBJ2-3): EPEVTQTPSHQVTQMGQEVILRCVPISNHLYFYWYRQILGQKVEFLVSFYNNEISEKSEIFDDQFSVERPDGSNFTLKIRSTKLEDSAMYFCASSVTPDTQYFGPGTRLTVL.

The chain couples TRBV5-4 to TRBJ1-3; 7 positions match TRBD1. The germline gives CDR1 SGHNT, CDR2 YYREEE (reference sequence). J was trimmed by 3 bases and V by 5 bases; bases with no gene match: 20. This CDR3 spans 19 amino acids. The CDR3 nucleotides read TGTGCCAGCAGTTCTGACAGGGTGAGCCCCGGAGCGTTTGGAAACACCATATATTTT. The encoded protein is CASSSDRVSPGAFGNTIYF.

The chain joins TRBV18 to TRBJ1-1; D is possibly TRBD1 (6 bases). Germline V CDR1 and CDR2: KGHSH, LQKENI. The CDR3 is 18 residues long. V was clipped by 2 bases and J by 5 bases, with 24 bases between them. CDR3 nucleotides: TGTGCCAGCTCACCAACGGTCGCCTTCACTGAGGGGGATACTGAAGCTTTCTTT. Its translation: CASSPTVAFTEGDTEAFF.

This rearrangement joins TRBV9 to TRBJ1-4; the match to TRBD1 covers 7 bases. CDR1 SGDLS and CDR2 YYNGEE come from the germline V gene. CDR3 size: 14 residues. Unmatched junction bases numbered 1, after V lost 4 bases and J lost 1 base. This CDR3 reads CASSQGGTNEKLFF. The CDR3 nucleotides are TGTGCCAGCAGCCAGGGGGGAACTAATGAAAAACTGTTTTTT.

This clone was observed once. This chain uses TRBV5-5 with TRBJ1-2; a possible D gene is TRBD1 (6 bases). The germline V and J ends were trimmed by 0 bases and 3 bases, with 15 bases remaining between them. The CDR3 spans 16 residues. CDR1 is SGHKS, CDR2 YYEKEE, per germline (reference sequence). CDR3 bases: TGTGCCAGCAGCTTGGTAGGGGGGGCCCTGGACTATGGCTACACCTTC. Its protein product is CASSLVGGALDYGYTF.

On this clone itself: A junction end diverges from the germline sequence, so it may reflect a read error. The V and J genes are TRBV2 and TRBJ1-4, with TRBD1 as a possible D gene (6 bases). CDR1 is SNHLY, CDR2 FYNNEI, per germline. The CDR3 length is 15 residues. The CDR3 DNA reads as TGTGCCAGCAGCGAAGACAGGACAACTAATGAAAAACTGTTTTTT. It translates to CASSEDRTTNEKLFF.

The chain recombines TRBV5-5 with TRBJ2-5; the D call may be TRBD1 or TRBD2 (5 bases each). V gave up 4 bases and J gave up 5 bases, with 18 bases separating them. CDR3 length: 15 amino acids. CDR1 is SGHKS and CDR2 is YYEKEE in the germline V gene (reference sequence). The CDR3 spells CASSGWAGSQETQYF. CDR3 nucleotide sequence: TGTGCCAGCAGCGGTTGGGCAGGGAGTCAGGAGACCCAGTACTTC. Supplemented by reference TRBV5-5 and TRBJ2-5, the full variable domain reads DAGVTQSPTHLIKTRGQQVTLRCSPISGHKSVSWYQQVLGQGPQFIFQYYEKEERGRGNFPDRFSARQFPNYSSELNVNALLLGDSALYLCASSGWAGSQETQYFGPGTRLLVL.

CDR3 amino acids: CASSEGPRGSGRAGIGGELFF. The CDR3 nucleotides are TGTGCCAGCAGCGAGGGTCCACGAGGTAGCGGGAGGGCCGGGATCGGCGGGGAGCTGTTTTTT. V gene TRBV9 combines with J gene TRBJ2-2; 11 bases fit TRBD2. The CDR3 runs to 21 residues. CDR1 is SGDLS, CDR2 YYNGEE, per germline. V trimming: 3 bases; J trimming: 7 bases; junction bases outside the gene matches: 23.

V is TRBV7-9 and J is TRBJ2-7; 7 bases fit TRBD2. J lost 2 bases, V lost 5 bases, and 6 bases had no gene match. The CDR3 consists of 14 residues. Germline loops: CDR1 SEHNR, CDR2 FQNEAQ (reference sequence). The CDR3 DNA reads as TGTGCCAGCAGCGGGAGGGCAGAGACCTACGAGCAGTACTTC. As protein: CASSGRAETYEQYF.

This clone was counted a single time. V is TRBV27 and J is TRBJ1-3; D perhaps matches TRBD1 (5 bases). Germline V gives CDR1 MNHEY, CDR2 SMNVEV (reference sequence). The CDR3 extends over 15 amino acids. Trimming cost V 7 bases and J 2 bases, with 15 bases left between them. The CDR3, as DNA: TGTGCCAGCAAAATGACAGCAGGTCCTGGAAACACCATATATTTT. Its protein product is CASKMTAGPGNTIYF.

The rearrangement joins TRBV7-6 to TRBJ2-1, with 7 bases lining up with TRBD2. The ends lost 2 bases at V and 5 bases at J; junction bases unmatched: 6. The CDR3 loop spans 15 amino acids. The germline gives CDR1 SGHVS, CDR2 FNYEAQ. In DNA form, the CDR3 reads TGTGCCAGCAGCTTAAATGCGGGGGTGGACAATGAGCAGTTCTTC. It is translated as CASSLNAGVDNEQFF.

This clone was counted a few times. The rearrangement uses TRBV5-1 and TRBJ2-2; D is ambiguous. With 2 bases removed from V and 5 bases from J, the gap between germline ends came to 13 bases. Germline CDR1 is SGHRS and CDR2 is YFSETQ. This CDR3 region has 15 residues. The chain's CDR3 is CASSFGKQPTGELFF. The DNA of the CDR3 is TGCGCCAGCAGCTTTGGGAAGCAGCCTACCGGGGAGCTGTTTTTT.

This clone appeared a few times. V is TRBV6-1 and J is TRBJ1-1; no reliable D call. This CDR3 has 12 amino acids. V lost 6 bases and J lost 4, with 9 bases in between. CDR1 and CDR2 from the germline V gene are MNHNS and SASEGT. CDR3 region: CASSRESTEAFF. The CDR3 region has the DNA TGTGCCAGCAGCCGAGAGAGCACTGAAGCTTTCTTT.

The chain combines TRBV28 with TRBJ2-7, with D unclear. The germline V gene has CDR1 MDHEN and CDR2 SYDVKM. The CDR3 length is 15 residues. Deletions cut 3 bases from V and 4 bases from J, with 16 bases between. The CDR3 sequence is CASSLPGEVGYEQYF. The DNA for the CDR3 is TGTGCCAGCAGTTTGCCCGGTGAGGTTGGGTACGAGCAGTACTTC.

The chain is built from TRBV5-4 and TRBJ2-7; TRBD1 matches 7 bases. This CDR3 comprises 14 residues. CDR1 and CDR2 (germline): SGHNT, YYREEE (reference sequence). V shed 2 bases and J 3 bases; nucleotides not matched to a gene: 5. CDR3 loop: CASSLAGGNYEQYF. CDR3 DNA: TGTGCCAGCAGCTTAGCAGGGGGTAACTACGAGCAGTACTTC. Combining the CDR3 with reference TRBV5-4 and TRBJ2-7 gives the whole variable domain ETGVTQSPTHLIKTRGQQVTLRCSSQSGHNTVSWYQQALGQGPQFIFQYYREEENGRGNFPPRFSGLQFPNYSSELNVNALELDDSALYLCASSLAGGNYEQYFGPGTRLTVT.

The chain recombines TRBV6-5 with TRBJ2-7, with D perhaps TRBD1 or TRBD2 (5 bases each). The CDR3 spans 15 residues. V shed 6 bases and J shed 4 bases, with 19 bases lying between them. Germline lookup yields CDR1 MNHEY and CDR2 SVGAGI. CDR3 amino acids: CASRPPHGGEYEQYF. The CDR3 DNA sequence: TGTGCCAGCAGGCCCCCCCATGGGGGTGAGTACGAGCAGTACTTC.

The chain couples TRBV20-1 to TRBJ1-1; 8 bases agree with TRBD1. The germline gives CDR1 DFQATT, CDR2 SNEGSKA (reference sequence). The CDR3 consists of 10 residues. The trim removed 7 bases at V and 10 bases at J, leaving 5 bases unmatched. The CDR3, as DNA: TGCAGTGTTGTCACAGGGGGAGCTTTCTTT. This encodes CSVVTGGAFF.